This TCR beta chain was sequenced for a study of T cell changes during pregnancy in multiple sclerosis (dated by TCRdb to about 2019). Background on the whole study: Changes in the T cell repertoire over the course of pregnancy were examined in this study in women with multiple sclerosis.

About this clone: Its antigen target is currently unknown. Base qualities were left out, and no much larger clone turns up one base away.

Libraries were made using the immunoSEQ multiplex PCR assay. What TCRdb holds here is the immuneACCESS table cut down to in-frame rearrangements. Part of the clones is not present; checked against another copy, under half of the missing clones reflect an unresolved V gene, and the others are unexplained. A total of 40,000 to 60,000 clones appear in this sample, roughly 94% of them only once. Of the sample, around 0.34% is held by the ten largest clones. This receptor was identified in a female donor with multiple sclerosis, enrolled in a pregnancy study. The source was CD4+ T cells from peripheral blood mononuclear cells, collected in the third trimester of pregnancy.

The CDR3 region reads CASSSTVRGWNSPLHF. Read as DNA, the sequence is TGTGCCAGCTCATCCACAGTTAGGGGTTGGAATTCACCCCTCCACTTT. The rearranged segments are TRBV18 and TRBJ1-6; a weak D assignment points to TRBD1 (5 bases agree). Taken from cysteine to phenylalanine, the CDR3 has 16 residues. Only the CDR3 part of the read is kept: 48 bases, read in frame from the first base. V drops 5 bases and J drops 7 bases, leaving 18 bases in between. According to the germline V gene, CDR1 reads KGHSH and CDR2 reads LQKENI.